This T cell receptor beta chain was profiled in a study of CD8 T cells in Susac syndrome. Unmatched junction bases numbered 7, after V lost 6 bases and J lost 5 bases. The CDR3 contains 14 residues. Germline values: CDR1 GTSNPN, CDR2 SVGIG (reference sequence). With random hexamers, roughly 0.5 to 1 ug RNA was reverse transcribed. The method of amplification for TCR beta CDR3 was immunoSEQ multiplex PCR, covering 54 Vbeta and 13 Jbeta. TCRdb independently ran MiXCR on the immunoSEQ multiplex PCR reads; one entry per CDR3 protein. The sample holds roughly 200,000 distinct CDR3 sequences, 90% to 97% seen once. The T cells that were sequenced for TCR beta were CD8+ and CD4+ cells from blood.

V and J are TRBV30 and TRBJ1-6; 7 positions agree with TRBD1. Sequencing input: CD4+ T cells from PBMCs. This sequence was found in a human donor with multiple sclerosis. As DNA, the CDR3 is TGTGCCTGCGGCCGGGACAGCAATAATTCACCCCTCCACTTT. Translated: CACGRDSNNSPLHF.